Listed here are 32 T cell receptor beta chains from one sample, sequenced in a study of blood T cell repertoires in COVID-19. Profiling relied on immunoSEQ multiplex PCR, and the TCRdb table lists in-frame clones only, not all of them. The sample lists 60,000 or so clones, roughly four fifths occurring once. The material sequenced was peripheral blood. The source is an elderly man with acute or convalescent COVID-19.

V is TRBV10-3 and J is TRBJ1-6, with D perhaps TRBD1 (5 bases). This CDR3 has 15 residues. Trimming stripped 6 bases from V and 7 bases from J, with 16 bases between. Germline V gives CDR1 ENHRY, CDR2 SYGVKD. The CDR3 region is CAIRIGDGGNSPLHF. Written as DNA, the CDR3 is TGTGCCATCAGGATCGGCGACGGGGGGAATTCACCCCTCCACTTT.

The J gene is TRBJ2-3, the V gene TRBV6-5, with unresolved D. CDR3 length equals 14 residues. Germline-derived CDR1 and CDR2 are MNHEY and SVGAGI. Trimming took 9 bases from V and 0 from J, leaving 13 bases between them. The chain's CDR3 is CASHYRTSTDTQYF. The CDR3 bases are TGTGCCAGTCATTACCGCACTAGCACAGATACGCAGTATTTT.

This sequence joins TRBV7-2 and TRBJ1-1, with TRBD1 identical over 8 bases. This CDR3 has 15 amino acids. V shed 1 base, J shed 3 bases, and the junction held 4 bases outside the gene matches. Per the germline V gene, CDR1 is SGHTA and CDR2 is FQGNSA. CDR3 amino acids: CASSLDLRGHTEAFF. The CDR3 nucleotides are TGTGCCAGCAGCTTAGACCTCAGGGGGCACACTGAAGCTTTCTTT.

V gene TRBV7-9 combines with J gene TRBJ2-7, with a possible D match to TRBD1 (5 bases). V was trimmed by 5 bases and J by 3 bases, leaving 11 bases between them. This CDR3 is 13 amino acids long. Per the germline V gene, CDR1 is SEHNR and CDR2 is FQNEAQ (reference sequence). The CDR3 sequence is CASSLTQDYEQYF. The CDR3 nucleotides read TGTGCCAGCAGCCTTACACAGGACTACGAGCAGTACTTC.

The V and J genes are TRBV29-1 and TRBJ1-2, with 9 bases that match TRBD1. The V gene's germline CDR1 is SQVTM and CDR2 ANQGSEA. The CDR3 loop spans 11 amino acids. The CDR3: CSGQGYYGYTF. The CDR3 coding sequence is TGCAGTGGACAGGGGTACTATGGCTACACCTTC.

This clone was seen a single time. This chain connects TRBV19 to TRBJ1-5; 12 nucleotides match TRBD1. Germline-derived CDR1 and CDR2 are LNHDA and SQIVND (reference sequence). The CDR3 covers 15 residues. Germline trimming cut 5 bases from V and 6 bases from J; bases unmatched to any gene: 5. CDR3 sequence reads: CASSAGTGGFQPQHF. DNA for the CDR3: TGTGCCAGTAGTGCAGGGACAGGGGGCTTTCAGCCCCAGCATTTT.

The gene calls are TRBV24-1 and TRBJ2-5; no definite D call. The V and J ends lost 10 bases and 4 bases respectively, with 15 bases between them. Per the germline V gene, CDR1 is KGHDR and CDR2 is SFDVKD. This CDR3 is built from 13 residues. CDR3 in DNA: TGTGCCACTTTTAAAGCTGGTCGAGAGACCCAGTACTTC. Its translation is CATFKAGRETQYF.

The chain joins TRBV6-1 to TRBJ1-3; D gene uncertain. V dropped 3 bases and J dropped 4 bases, with 16 bases sitting between them. Per the germline V gene, CDR1 is MNHNS and CDR2 is SASEGT. CDR3 length: 16 amino acids. The CDR3 nucleotides read TGTGCCAGCAGTGAGTATGCGAGCTATCGAGGAAACACCATATATTTT. Translation: CASSEYASYRGNTIYF.

The genes are TRBV29-1 and TRBJ2-6; D is perhaps TRBD1 (6 bases). Trimming removed 4 bases from V and 0 bases from J, with 13 bases in between. From germline, CDR1 is SQVTM and CDR2 ANQGSEA. The CDR3 covers 16 residues. The CDR3 DNA is TGCAGCGTTGCGAAACAGGGCGGCTCTGGGGCCAACGTCCTGACTTTC. This sequence encodes CSVAKQGGSGANVLTF.

CDR3 nucleotides: TGTGCCAGCAGCCTGGGGGCGAACACTGAAGCTTTCTTT. Translated, it gives CASSLGANTEAFF. J is TRBJ1-1 and V is TRBV12-3 or TRBV12-4; D perhaps matches TRBD1 (6 bases). The CDR3 is 13 amino acids. The V end lost 6 bases, the J end lost 1 base, and 9 bases lay between the germline ends.

The chain employs TRBV5-1 and TRBJ2-3; D perhaps matches TRBD2 (6 bases). Trimming shortened V by 4 bases and J by 6 bases, and 18 bases separated the two germline ends. This CDR3 is 15 amino acids long. Germline CDR1 reads SGHRS; CDR2 reads YFSETQ. The CDR3 region has the DNA TGCGCCAGCAGCACTCCGACGGAGGGGTTGGATACGCAGTATTTT. Residues: CASSTPTEGLDTQYF.

The chain is built from TRBV11-3 and TRBJ2-1; D not resolved. Trimming shortened V by 4 bases and J by 0 bases, and 10 bases separated the two germline ends. This CDR3 is built from 15 residues. Looked up from germline, CDR1 is SGHNT and CDR2 is YENEEA. The CDR3 nucleotides read TGTGCCAGCAGCTCCCGACAAAGCTCCTACAATGAGCAGTTCTTC. The encoded protein is CASSSRQSSYNEQFF.

This clone was counted only a few times. The V and J genes are TRBV5-6 and TRBJ2-7; weak D call: TRBD1 (6 bases). Looked up from germline, CDR1 is SGHDT and CDR2 is YYEEEE. The CDR3 runs to 14 residues. The V end was cut by 5 bases, the J end by 2 bases, with 14 bases between. CDR3 nucleotide sequence: TGTGCCAGCAGTTTCTCACAGGGCACCTACGAGCAGTACTTC. Its protein is CASSFSQGTYEQYF.

The chain recombines TRBV18 with TRBJ2-1; possibly TRBD2 for D (5 bases). Looked up from germline, CDR1 is KGHSH and CDR2 is LQKENI. The CDR3 spans 15 residues. V was cut by 1 base and J by 5 bases, with 12 bases left in between. The CDR3 DNA follows: TGTGCCAGCTCACCACAGTCAGTGGGAGACAATGAGCAGTTCTTC. The encoded protein is CASSPQSVGDNEQFF.

The chain has TRBV6-4 and TRBJ1-2; perhaps TRBD1 as D (6 bases). Germline-derived CDR1 and CDR2 are MRHNA and SNTAGT. CDR3 length: 16 amino acids. Trimming cost V 0 bases and J 4 bases, with 15 bases left between them. The CDR3 here is CASSDSNRGAGYGYTF. CDR3 bases: TGTGCCAGCAGTGACTCGAATCGGGGGGCAGGCTATGGCTACACCTTC.

This clone was found once. The chain combines TRBV20-1 with TRBJ1-5; maybe TRBD1 (5 bases). The V end was cut by 3 bases, the J end by 3 bases, with 9 bases between. CDR3 size: 13 residues. Germline loops: CDR1 DFQATT, CDR2 SNEGSKA (reference sequence). The CDR3 is CSASSGVNQPQHF. Here the CDR3 DNA reads TGCAGTGCTAGTTCGGGGGTCAATCAGCCCCAGCATTTT.

V and J are TRBV5-1 and TRBJ1-2, with D uncertain. Germline V lookup: CDR1 SGHRS, CDR2 YFSETQ. CDR3 size: 13 residues. V dropped 5 bases and J dropped 4 bases, with 12 bases sitting between them. The CDR3 spells CASREQQSYGYTF. The CDR3 region has the DNA TGCGCCAGCAGGGAACAGCAATCCTATGGCTACACCTTC.

This clone was counted a few times. In nucleotides, the CDR3 is TGCGCCAGCAGTGAGGACCAACTAGTGGCGTACTTC. This sequence encodes CASSEDQLVAYF. The gene calls are TRBV10-2 and TRBJ2-7; a weak D match, TRBD2 (5 bases). The CDR3 consists of 12 residues. The V gene lost 2 bases and the J gene lost 12 bases, with 14 bases spanning the gap. Germline-derived CDR1 and CDR2 are WSHSY and SAAADI.

In this sample, this clone turned up a few times. The chain has TRBV5-4 and TRBJ2-3; 7 bases align to TRBD1. V gave up 1 base and J gave up 0 bases; unmatched junction bases: 5. Germline-derived CDR1 and CDR2 are SGHNT and YYREEE (reference sequence). The CDR3 sequence is 16 residues long. The CDR3 DNA reads TGTGCCAGCAGCTTGCGAGGGACAGACAGCACAGATACGCAGTATTTT. Protein: CASSLRGTDSTDTQYF.

V and J are TRBV7-9 and TRBJ1-2, with 7 bases that match TRBD1. The CDR3 is 14 residues long. The V segment lost 1 base and the J segment 4 bases; nucleotides outside the gene matches: 3. Germline values: CDR1 SEHNR, CDR2 FQNEAQ (reference sequence). This CDR3 is CASSLGQGPYGYTF. The DNA for the CDR3 is TGTGCCAGCAGCTTAGGACAGGGTCCCTATGGCTACACCTTC. The whole variable domain, filled in from reference TRBV7-9 and TRBJ1-2, reads DTGVSQNPRHKITKRGQNVTFRCDPISEHNRLYWYRQTLGQGPEFLTYFQNEAQLEKSRLLSDRFSAERPKGSFSTLEIQRTEQGDSAMYLCASSLGQGPYGYTFGSGTRLTVV.

The rearrangement links TRBV29-1 to TRBJ1-1; perhaps TRBD1 as D (5 bases). Germline assignment: CDR1 SQVTM and CDR2 ANQGSEA. CDR3 length equals 13 residues. Trimming took 2 bases from V and 3 from J, leaving 10 bases between them. The DNA for the CDR3 is TGCAGCGTTGAATGGGGCCGGGACACTGAAGCTTTCTTT. It codes for CSVEWGRDTEAFF.

This clone was seen more than once but under ten times. V usage is TRBV6-4 and J usage is TRBJ2-3; no clear D gene. The CDR3 has 14 amino acids. The germline V gene encodes CDR1 MRHNA and CDR2 SNTAGT. The V end was cut by 0 bases, the J end by 8 bases, with 12 bases between. CDR3 residues: CASSDSMGVGTQYF. Written as DNA, the CDR3 is TGTGCCAGCAGTGACTCGATGGGCGTTGGTACGCAGTATTTT.

The gene calls are TRBV2 and TRBJ1-4, with D possibly being TRBD1 (5 bases). Per germline, CDR1 SNHLY and CDR2 FYNNEI. The V end was cut by 3 bases, the J end by 8 bases, with 13 bases between. The CDR3 loop spans 14 amino acids. CDR3 sequence: CASSDRARGEKLFF. The CDR3 coding sequence is TGTGCCAGCAGTGACCGGGCCCGGGGGGAAAAACTGTTTTTT.

The J gene is TRBJ2-2, the V gene TRBV4-1, with D possibly being TRBD2 (6 bases). The CDR3 has 16 amino acids. V was clipped by 1 base and J by 5 bases, with 14 bases between them. Germline V gene sequence: CDR1 MGHRA, CDR2 YSYEKL. Here the CDR3 reads CASSQGWRGVTGELFF. In DNA, the CDR3 is TGCGCCAGCAGCCAAGGCTGGAGGGGAGTGACCGGGGAGCTGTTTTTT.

The V and J genes are TRBV7-2 and TRBJ2-2; TRBD2 matches 12 bases. CDR1 is SGHTA, CDR2 FQGNSA, per germline. This CDR3 spans 19 amino acids. Trimming at V came to 4 bases and at J to 5 bases, leaving 14 bases not matched to a gene. In DNA form, the CDR3 reads TGTGCCAGCAGCTCAGTAGAACTAGCGGGGGGTGGAGTAACCGGGGAGCTGTTTTTT. Translating it yields CASSSVELAGGGVTGELFF.

V usage is TRBV2 and J usage is TRBJ1-1; D is uncertain. The germline gives CDR1 SNHLY, CDR2 FYNNEI. The CDR3 sequence is 14 residues long. V lost 4 bases to trimming and J lost 2 bases, with 11 bases between them. As DNA, the CDR3 is TGTGCCAGCAGTGCAAGGACTCTTAACACTGAAGCTTTCTTT. Amino acids: CASSARTLNTEAFF.

This clone has just a few counts. V gene TRBV9 combines with J gene TRBJ1-2; no reliable D call. The CDR3 consists of 13 residues. CDR1 SGDLS and CDR2 YYNGEE come from the germline V gene. The V end was cut by 4 bases, the J end by 5 bases, with 12 bases between. As DNA, the CDR3 is TGTGCCAGCAGCACGCAAGAGTTTTATGGCTACACCTTC. It codes for CASSTQEFYGYTF.

The V and J genes are TRBV19 and TRBJ1-5, with D possibly TRBD1 on 6 matching bases. The length of the CDR3 is 13 residues. The V and J ends lost 5 bases and 6 bases respectively, with 11 bases between them. CDR1 LNHDA and CDR2 SQIVND come from the germline V gene (reference sequence). CDR3 nucleotide sequence: TGTGCCAGTAGTGTCACAGGGTTTCAGCCCCAGCATTTT. It translates to CASSVTGFQPQHF.

The chain is built from TRBV5-1 and TRBJ2-2; no clear D gene. The germline V and J ends were trimmed by 1 base and 7 bases, with 11 bases remaining between them. Germline CDR1 and CDR2: SGHRS and YFSETQ. This CDR3 has 14 amino acids. CDR3 sequence reads: CASSLISKSGELFF. The CDR3 DNA reads TGCGCCAGCAGCTTGATTTCTAAGAGCGGGGAGCTGTTTTTT.

The chain recombines TRBV4-1 with TRBJ2-7, with 8 bases lining up with TRBD1. The CDR3 extends over 15 amino acids. Germline CDR1 MGHRA, CDR2 YSYEKL. J was trimmed by 1 base and V by 4 bases; bases with no gene match: 6. CDR3 protein: CASSRGQGGSYEQYF. The CDR3 coding sequence is TGCGCCAGCAGCCGAGGACAGGGTGGATCCTACGAGCAGTACTTC.

J is TRBJ2-5 and V is TRBV6-4; 7 bases line up with TRBD1. Trimming at V came to 4 bases and at J to 4 bases, leaving 9 bases not matched to a gene. Germline loops: CDR1 MRHNA, CDR2 SNTAGT. The CDR3 extends over 15 amino acids. The CDR3 sequence is CASSATSSGGETQYF. CDR3 nucleotides: TGTGCCAGCAGTGCCACATCATCAGGGGGAGAGACCCAGTACTTC.

V gene TRBV4-1 combines with J gene TRBJ2-4, with 11 positions matching TRBD2. This CDR3 region has 14 residues. In germline, CDR1 is MGHRA, CDR2 YSYEKL. J was trimmed by 9 bases and V by 4 bases; bases with no gene match: 5. The DNA for the CDR3 is TGCGCCAGCAGCCCTCCTAGCGGGGGGTCCATTCAGTACTTC. Encoded protein: CASSPPSGGSIQYF.